One and the same sample provided the 20 T cell receptor beta chains below, sequenced in a study of T-cell reconstitution after alpha-beta-depleted transplantation in children. Unique molecular identifiers featured in how the TCRbeta library was prepared. TCRdb independently ran MiXCR on the PCR reads; one entry per CDR3 protein. The table lists about 500,000 distinct CDR3 sequences, approximately 32% of them singletons, with more than 2% in the top ten. The starting material was PBMCs from the stem cell graft donor, obtained from the stem cell graft. Receptors were obtained from a human donor who donated a stem cell graft to a child with aplastic anemia.

The V gene is TRBV5-5, the J gene TRBJ2-1; 10 nucleotides align to TRBD1. Germline CDR1 and CDR2: SGHKS and YYEKEE (reference sequence). After removal of 2 bases from V and 6 bases from J, the junction contained 11 bases not matched to a gene. The CDR3 sequence is 17 residues long. Written as DNA, the CDR3 is TGTGCCAGCAGCTTCCCTTGGGACAGGGGAAATGGCAATGAGCAGTTCTTC. Its protein is CASSFPWDRGNGNEQFF.

V is TRBV7-2 and J is TRBJ2-1; TRBD2 might be the D (6 bases). Deletions cut 5 bases from V and 6 bases from J, with 11 bases between. The germline gives CDR1 SGHTA, CDR2 FQGNSA. This CDR3 spans 13 amino acids. The CDR3 loop is CASSRESGNEQFF. CDR3 DNA: TGTGCCAGCAGCCGGGAGTCCGGCAATGAGCAGTTCTTC.

This clonotype was detected many times. The rearrangement uses TRBV5-6 and TRBJ1-1; D unclear. The V end lost 2 bases, the J end lost 1 base, and 6 bases lay between the germline ends. This CDR3 region has 13 residues. Per the germline V gene, CDR1 is SGHDT and CDR2 is YYEEEE. Written as DNA, the CDR3 is TGTGCCAGCAGCTTAGGTGCGAACACTGAAGCTTTCTTT. Encoded protein: CASSLGANTEAFF.

This chain connects TRBV12-3 or TRBV12-4 to TRBJ2-7; TRBD2 might be the D (7 bases). This CDR3 spans 15 amino acids. V lost 0 bases to trimming and J lost 7 bases, with 16 bases between them. The CDR3 DNA reads TGTGCCAGCAGTTTAGCTGGGGGGGCGTTCTGGGAGCAGTACTTC. This encodes CASSLAGGAFWEQYF.

The gene calls are TRBV13 and TRBJ2-5; perhaps TRBD2 as D (6 bases). The CDR3 extends over 14 amino acids. The germline CDR1 and CDR2 sequences are PRHDT and FYEKMQ (reference sequence). Trimming cost V 4 bases and J 5 bases, with 14 bases left between them. CDR3 loop: CASSSRLVAETQYF. DNA for the CDR3: TGTGCCAGCAGCTCACGACTAGTTGCGGAGACCCAGTACTTC.

The chain uses TRBV5-1 and TRBJ1-4; tentative D call: TRBD1 (6 bases). Germline loops: CDR1 SGHRS, CDR2 YFSETQ. The CDR3 covers 16 residues. Trimming took off 5 bases at V and 0 bases at J, with 14 bases between the two ends. CDR3 amino acids: CASRFGTPSTNEKLFF. The CDR3 DNA reads as TGCGCCAGCAGGTTCGGGACACCTTCAACTAATGAAAAACTGTTTTTT.

This clonotype appeared a few times. This chain connects TRBV20-1 to TRBJ2-1; 9 bases agree with TRBD2. V gave up 3 bases and J gave up 5 bases; unmatched junction bases: 8. The CDR3 sequence is 15 residues long. Germline values: CDR1 DFQATT, CDR2 SNEGSKA (reference sequence). The CDR3: CSASRRGRANNEQFF. For the CDR3, the DNA is TGCAGTGCTAGTAGGCGCGGGAGGGCTAACAATGAGCAGTTCTTC.

V gene TRBV12-3 or TRBV12-4 combines with J gene TRBJ2-7; tentative D call: TRBD1 (5 bases). The CDR3 is 13 amino acids. With 6 bases removed from V and 4 bases from J, the gap between germline ends came to 13 bases. CDR3 sequence: CASSSTTEYEQYV. The CDR3 DNA reads TGTGCCAGCAGCTCGACGACAGAATACGAGCAGTACGTC.

V and J are TRBV12-3 or TRBV12-4 and TRBJ2-1, with 9 bases matching TRBD2. With V trimmed by 3 bases and J by 9 bases, 9 bases remained unmatched. This CDR3 has 15 residues. The CDR3 region has the DNA TGTGCCAGCAGTTTGGTAGCGGGAGTCGGTGGTGAGCAGTTCTTC. Amino acids: CASSLVAGVGGEQFF.

Only a few counts were recorded for this clonotype. This chain links TRBV7-9 with TRBJ2-7; D gene uncertain. There are 13 residues in the CDR3. Trimming removed 1 base at V and 7 bases at J, with 11 bases between. CDR1 and CDR2 (germline): SEHNR, FQNEAQ (reference sequence). Here the CDR3 reads CASSLDPGWEQYF. The CDR3 nucleotides are TGTGCCAGCAGCTTAGATCCCGGGTGGGAGCAGTACTTC.

This clonotype was observed a handful of times. The V and J genes are TRBV4-2 and TRBJ1-2, with D unclear. Trimming removed 0 bases from V and 1 base from J, with 6 bases in between. Germline V gene lookup returns CDR1 LGHNA and CDR2 YNFKEQ. CDR3 length equals 14 residues. CDR3 region: CASSQEQLNYGYTF. CDR3 sequence (DNA): TGTGCCAGCAGCCAAGAACAGCTTAACTATGGCTACACCTTC.

The genes are TRBV7-9 and TRBJ1-1, with a weak D call TRBD1 (6 bases). Deletions cut 2 bases from V and 3 bases from J, with 10 bases between. The CDR3 is made up of 14 amino acids. CDR1 is SEHNR, CDR2 FQNEAQ, per germline (reference sequence). The DNA of the CDR3 is TGTGCCAGCAGCTTACAGGGGTTAGACACTGAAGCTTTCTTT. It specifies CASSLQGLDTEAFF. The full variable domain, its missing parts supplied by reference TRBV7-9 and TRBJ1-1, is DTGVSQNPRHKITKRGQNVTFRCDPISEHNRLYWYRQTLGQGPEFLTYFQNEAQLEKSRLLSDRFSAERPKGSFSTLEIQRTEQGDSAMYLCASSLQGLDTEAFFGQGTRLTVV.

The chain joins TRBV6-1 to TRBJ2-2; D unclear. This CDR3 region has 14 residues. CDR1 is MNHNS, CDR2 SASEGT, per germline. The V end lost 6 bases, the J end lost 7 bases, and 15 bases lay between the germline ends. The CDR3 DNA reads as TGTGCCAGCAGAGTGACATGGTTGTACGGGGAGCTGTTTTTT. Amino acid sequence: CASRVTWLYGELFF.

This clonotype was seen a handful of times. The rearrangement links TRBV5-6 to TRBJ2-7; D unclear. V shed 1 base and J shed 5 bases, with 10 bases lying between them. Germline V gene sequence: CDR1 SGHDT, CDR2 YYEEEE. The CDR3 contains 13 residues. The CDR3: CASSLLGRHEQYV. The DNA for the CDR3 is TGTGCCAGCAGCTTGTTGGGCCGACACGAGCAGTACGTC.

This clonotype was picked up a small number of times. This chain uses TRBV12-3 or TRBV12-4 with TRBJ1-1; D is undetermined. V lost 2 bases and J 11 bases, leaving 15 bases between the germline ends. This CDR3 has 13 amino acids. The CDR3 spells CASSLIIVGSAFF. The CDR3 nucleotides are TGTGCCAGCAGTTTAATCATCGTGGGTTCGGCTTTCTTT.

This chain connects TRBV6-4 to TRBJ2-3; D may be TRBD2 (5 bases). Trimming stripped 2 bases from V and 0 bases from J, with 9 bases between. The CDR3 sequence is 15 residues long. In germline, CDR1 is MRHNA, CDR2 SNTAGT. The CDR3 region has the DNA TGTGCCAGCAGTGACGAGCGGTCTAGCACAGATACGCAGTATTTT. The encoded protein is CASSDERSSTDTQYF.

The chain recombines TRBV5-1 with TRBJ2-7; no firm D call. Germline-derived CDR1 and CDR2 are SGHRS and YFSETQ. The CDR3 covers 13 residues. V gave up 1 base and J gave up 7 bases, with 12 bases separating them. Written as DNA, the CDR3 is TGCGCCAGCAGCTTGAATGTAGGGCAAGAGCAGTACTTC. Its translation: CASSLNVGQEQYF. Together with reference TRBV5-1 and TRBJ2-7, the CDR3 gives the full variable domain: KAGVTQTPRYLIKTRGQQVTLSCSPISGHRSVSWYQQTPGQGLQFLFEYFSETQRNKGNFPGRFSGRQFSNSRSEMNVSTLELGDSALYLCASSLNVGQEQYFGPGTRLTVT.

The table lists this clonotype with a few counts. The V gene is TRBV29-1, the J gene TRBJ1-5; TRBD1 aligns across 10 bases. Per the germline V gene, CDR1 is SQVTM and CDR2 is ANQGSEA. V gave up 2 bases and J gave up 4 bases; unmatched junction bases: 5. This CDR3 comprises 15 residues. The CDR3, as DNA: TGCAGCGTTGAAAGGTGGGGACAGGGGAATCAGCCCCAGCATTTT. This translates into CSVERWGQGNQPQHF.

The genes are TRBV10-3 and TRBJ2-7; 9 bases are shared with TRBD1. The CDR3 is 12 residues long. Germline CDR1 ENHRY, CDR2 SYGVKD. V lost 6 bases to trimming and J lost 3 bases; unmatched junction nucleotides: 0. The CDR3 region has the DNA TGTGCCATCAGGGGACAGGGCTACGAGCAGTACTTC. It is translated as CAIRGQGYEQYF.

This clonotype has more than one count but fewer than ten. This chain connects TRBV21-1 to TRBJ2-5; TRBD1 is the table's D call, not checked against the DNA. TRBV21-1 is a pseudogene locus. CDR3 length: 16 amino acids. The DNA for the CDR3 is TGTGCCAGCAGCAAGGGACTTGGGACGCCCGGAGAGACCCAGTACTTC. This sequence encodes CASSKGLGTPGETQYF.